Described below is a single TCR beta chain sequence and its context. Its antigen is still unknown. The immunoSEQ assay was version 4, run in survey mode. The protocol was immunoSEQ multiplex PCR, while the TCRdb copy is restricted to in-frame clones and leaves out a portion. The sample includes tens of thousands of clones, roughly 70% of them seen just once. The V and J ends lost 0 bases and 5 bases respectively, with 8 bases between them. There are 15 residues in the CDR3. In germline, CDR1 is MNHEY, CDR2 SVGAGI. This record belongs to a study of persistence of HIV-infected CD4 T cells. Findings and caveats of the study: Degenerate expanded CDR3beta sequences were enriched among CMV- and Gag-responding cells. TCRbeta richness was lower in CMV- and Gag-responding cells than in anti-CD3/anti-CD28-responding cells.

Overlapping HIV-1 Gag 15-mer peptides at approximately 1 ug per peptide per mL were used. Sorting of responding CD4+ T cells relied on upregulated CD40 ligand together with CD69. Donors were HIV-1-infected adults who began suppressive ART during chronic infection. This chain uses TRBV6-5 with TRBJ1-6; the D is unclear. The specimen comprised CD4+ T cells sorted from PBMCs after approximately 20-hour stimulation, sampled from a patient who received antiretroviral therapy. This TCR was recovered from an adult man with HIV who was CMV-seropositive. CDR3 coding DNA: TGTGCCAGCAGTTACTCGATAACAGATAATTCACCCCTCCACTTT. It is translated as CASSYSITDNSPLHF.